This T cell receptor beta chain was obtained from a study of blood T cell repertoires in COVID-19. Study summary: T cells, B-cell-depleted T cells, or PBMCs supplied cDNA or gDNA.

Original analysis: Estimation of nucleated cell counts relied on the amplification of reference gene primers. Assay used: immunoSEQ multiplex PCR; TCRdb lists only in-frame clones, some missing. V and J calls and clone size follow that table, whereas D and trimming were derived from the DNA. The sample holds about 290,000 clones; roughly 90% are singletons and the top ten take approximately 10%. Patients of the Seattle cohort, enrolled during active infection, were followed longitudinally. The clonotype comes from a woman under 40 with COVID-19, enrolled during active disease. Material for sequencing was peripheral blood.

The DNA for the CDR3 is TGTGCCGGAGGGACTAGCGGGGTACCCCCCTACAATGAGCAGTTCTTC. This codes for CAGGTSGVPPYNEQFF. V gene TRBV5-6 combines with J gene TRBJ2-1; TRBD2 aligns across 13 bases. Germline V lookup: CDR1 SGHDT, CDR2 YYEEEE. V shed 10 bases, J shed 2 bases, and the junction held 9 bases outside the gene matches. The CDR3 runs 16 residues.